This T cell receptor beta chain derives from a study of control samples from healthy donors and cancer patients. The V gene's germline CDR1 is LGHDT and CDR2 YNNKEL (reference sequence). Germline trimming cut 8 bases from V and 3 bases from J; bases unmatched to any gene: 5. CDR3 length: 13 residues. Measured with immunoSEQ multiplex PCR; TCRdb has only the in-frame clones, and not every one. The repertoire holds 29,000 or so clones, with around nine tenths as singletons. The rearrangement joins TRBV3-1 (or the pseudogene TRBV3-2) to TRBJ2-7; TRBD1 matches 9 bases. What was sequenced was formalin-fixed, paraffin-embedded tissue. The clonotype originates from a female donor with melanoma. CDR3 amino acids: CASGTGYNYEQYF. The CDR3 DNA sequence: TGTGCCAGCGGGACAGGGTACAACTACGAGCAGTACTTC.